These 32 T cell receptor beta chains were sequenced from one sample in a study of CD8 T cells in Susac syndrome. Reverse transcription of about 0.5 to 1 ug RNA was carried out with random hexamers. TCRdb reanalysed the immunoSEQ multiplex PCR reads using MiXCR and keeps one entry per CDR3 protein. The sample holds 100,000 to 150,000 distinct CDR3 sequences; 90% to 95% are singletons and the top ten take about 0.28%. Sequencing was carried out using CD8+ T cells from PBMCs. The receptor source for this set is a human donor with Susac syndrome.

This clonotype has just one count. The chain couples TRBV7-3 to TRBJ2-7; the D is unclear. This CDR3 has 15 residues. V was shortened by 0 bases and J by 0 bases, with 9 bases between the two germline ends. Germline V gene data show CDR1 as SGHTA and CDR2 as FQGTGA. The CDR3 loop reads CASSLTFLFSYEQYF. For the CDR3, the DNA is TGTGCCAGCAGCTTAACGTTCCTTTTCTCCTACGAGCAGTACTTC.

V is TRBV13 and J is TRBJ1-1; D gene unclear. V dropped 1 base and J dropped 1 base, with 16 bases sitting between them. The germline gives CDR1 PRHDT, CDR2 FYEKMQ (reference sequence). The CDR3 is 17 amino acids. For the CDR3, the DNA is TGTGCCAGCAGCTTAGTCGTAGAGGCCCAAGGGAACACTGAAGCTTTCTTT. This gives the protein CASSLVVEAQGNTEAFF.

CDR3 sequence reads: CSASELGGNEQFF. The CDR3 DNA reads TGCAGTGCTAGTGAACTAGGGGGCAATGAGCAGTTCTTC. This sequence joins TRBV20-1 and TRBJ2-1, with a weak D call TRBD1 (6 bases). Trimming stripped 3 bases from V and 6 bases from J, with 12 bases between. Germline loops: CDR1 DFQATT, CDR2 SNEGSKA (reference sequence). There are 13 residues in the CDR3.

This rearrangement joins TRBV4-1 to TRBJ2-1; D may correspond to TRBD1 or TRBD2 (6 bases each). Trimming pared 4 bases from V and 0 bases from J, leaving 13 bases between. The CDR3 has 16 amino acids. Germline assignment: CDR1 MGHRA and CDR2 YSYEKL. In nucleotides, the CDR3 is TGCGCCAGCAGCCTGAGGGGGGAAAGCTCCTACAATGAGCAGTTCTTC. Residues: CASSLRGESSYNEQFF.

The V gene is TRBV20-1, the J gene TRBJ1-5; 8 bases align to TRBD1. V was pared by 5 bases and J by 2 bases, with 2 bases of the junction left unmatched. Germline CDR1 DFQATT, CDR2 SNEGSKA (reference sequence). This CDR3 has 13 residues. The CDR3 here is CSAQTGGNQPQHF. The CDR3, as DNA: TGCAGTGCTCAGACAGGGGGCAATCAGCCCCAGCATTTT.

This sequence joins TRBV4-1 and TRBJ2-3, with a tentative D call TRBD1 (6 bases). The V end lost 3 bases, the J end lost 2 bases, and 12 bases lay between the germline ends. The CDR3 totals 15 residues. In germline, CDR1 is MGHRA, CDR2 YSYEKL. CDR3: CASSQNRDNTDTQYF. In nucleotides, the CDR3 is TGCGCCAGCAGCCAGAACCGGGACAACACAGATACGCAGTATTTT.

The chain joins TRBV4-1 to TRBJ2-1; TRBD1 is a possible D gene (6 bases). This CDR3 has 12 residues. CDR1 is MGHRA, CDR2 YSYEKL, per germline. V gave up 3 bases and J gave up 8 bases, with 8 bases separating them. The CDR3 nucleotides are TGCGCCAGCAGCCACAGGGGCTATGAGCAGTTCTTC. Its translation: CASSHRGYEQFF.

V is TRBV12-3 or TRBV12-4 and J is TRBJ2-5; 10 positions match TRBD1. V dropped 5 bases and J dropped 5; count of bases not matched to a gene: 8. CDR3 length: 15 amino acids. The CDR3 here is CASSAGTGVRETQYF. CDR3 nucleotides: TGTGCCAGCAGTGCCGGGACAGGGGTGAGGGAGACCCAGTACTTC.

The rearrangement uses TRBV20-1 and TRBJ2-3; D may be TRBD2 (6 bases). Trimming pared 1 base from V and 6 bases from J, leaving 20 bases between. Germline-derived CDR1 and CDR2 are DFQATT and SNEGSKA (reference sequence). This CDR3 has 16 residues. In DNA form, the CDR3 reads TGCAGTGCTAGAGCGGGCCTAGCGCTAGCCCAGGATACGCAGTATTTT. Protein: CSARAGLALAQDTQYF.

The V and J genes are TRBV29-1 and TRBJ2-5, with D perhaps matching TRBD1 or TRBD2 (5 bases each). CDR3 length: 13 amino acids. Trimming took 1 base from V and 5 from J, leaving 11 bases between them. The germline V gene has CDR1 SQVTM and CDR2 ANQGSEA. The CDR3 DNA sequence: TGCAGCGTTGAAGTTGGGGGACCGGAGACCCAGTACTTC. Amino acids: CSVEVGGPETQYF. Drawing the rest from reference TRBV29-1 and TRBJ2-5, the complete variable domain is SAVISQKPSRDICQRGTSLTIQCQVDSQVTMMFWYRQQPGQSLTLIATANQGSEATYESGFVIDKFPISRPNLTFSTLTVSNMSPEDSSIYLCSVEVGGPETQYFGPGTRLLVL.

V usage is TRBV9 and J usage is TRBJ2-1; the D gene could be TRBD1 or TRBD2 (6 bases each). The CDR3 length is 17 residues. V shed 4 bases and J shed 7 bases, with 24 bases lying between them. Per the germline V gene, CDR1 is SGDLS and CDR2 is YYNGEE. CDR3 region: CASSSTSHGGQGNEQFF. CDR3 in DNA: TGTGCCAGCAGCTCCACTTCCCATGGGGGGCAAGGGAATGAGCAGTTCTTC.

This sequence joins TRBV24-1 and TRBJ1-1; TRBD1 is a possible D gene (5 bases). Germline CDR1 and CDR2: KGHDR and SFDVKD. V shed 1 base and J shed 9 bases, with 8 bases lying between them. CDR3 length: 12 residues. CDR3 in amino acids: CATSDLKGKAFF. CDR3 nucleotide sequence: TGTGCCACCAGTGATTTAAAGGGGAAAGCTTTCTTT.

The chain has TRBV13 and TRBJ2-7, with D perhaps TRBD2 (5 bases). The germline V gene has CDR1 PRHDT and CDR2 FYEKMQ (reference sequence). V gave up 2 bases and J gave up 4 bases, with 12 bases separating them. This CDR3 spans 14 amino acids. This CDR3 reads CASSLSGEDYEQYF. Written as DNA, the CDR3 is TGTGCCAGCAGCTTATCCGGGGAAGATTACGAGCAGTACTTC.

The V and J genes are TRBV12-3 or TRBV12-4 and TRBJ1-5, with D tentatively TRBD1 (6 bases). The V end was cut by 5 bases, the J end by 3 bases, with 11 bases between. The CDR3 has 14 residues. The CDR3 region has the DNA TGTGCCAGCAGTACGGACAGCTCCAATCAGCCCCAGCATTTT. Translation: CASSTDSSNQPQHF.

The gene calls are TRBV15 and TRBJ1-4; D ambiguous. The CDR3 contains 16 residues. V lost 4 bases and J 4 bases, leaving 16 bases between the germline ends. Germline CDR1 reads LNHNV; CDR2 reads YYDKDF (reference sequence). The CDR3 here is CATSTTRWYLNEKLFF. CDR3 coding DNA: TGTGCCACCAGCACCACCAGGTGGTACCTTAATGAAAAACTGTTTTTT.

The chain links TRBV20-1 to TRBJ2-2; D possibly corresponds to TRBD1 (6 bases). CDR1 and CDR2 (germline): DFQATT, SNEGSKA (reference sequence). The CDR3 sequence is 13 residues long. The V end was cut by 4 bases, the J end by 2 bases, with 8 bases between. The CDR3 DNA reads TGCAGTGCTACACAGGGAAACACCGGGGAGCTGTTTTTT. This sequence encodes CSATQGNTGELFF.

The J gene is TRBJ2-7, the V gene TRBV20-1; TRBD1 is a possible D gene (6 bases). Germline values: CDR1 DFQATT, CDR2 SNEGSKA (reference sequence). The CDR3 length is 15 residues. The V end was cut by 0 bases, the J end by 0 bases, with 12 bases between. CDR3 DNA sequence: TGCAGTGCTAGAGAGGGACACCTCTCCTCCTACGAGCAGTACTTC. This encodes CSAREGHLSSYEQYF.

J is TRBJ2-3 and V is TRBV6-2 or TRBV6-3, with D uncertain. In germline, CDR1 is MNHEY, CDR2 SVGEGT. The CDR3 consists of 16 residues. V was cut by 0 bases and J by 1 base, with 11 bases left in between. The DNA for the CDR3 is TGTGCCAGCAGTTACTCGAAGGCTAGGCGCACAGATACGCAGTATTTT. Protein: CASSYSKARRTDTQYF.

CDR3 DNA sequence: TGTGCCAGCAGCGTTGGGGGATGGAATGAGCAGTTCTTC. This codes for CASSVGGWNEQFF. The J gene is TRBJ2-1, the V gene TRBV9; tentatively, D is TRBD1 or TRBD2 (5 bases each). CDR3 length equals 13 residues. CDR1 is SGDLS, CDR2 YYNGEE, per germline. Trimming removed 2 bases from V and 7 bases from J, with 10 bases in between.

The chain joins TRBV9 to TRBJ2-5; tentative D call: TRBD1 (6 bases). Germline V lookup: CDR1 SGDLS, CDR2 YYNGEE. Trimming shortened V by 4 bases and J by 4 bases, and 14 bases separated the two germline ends. This CDR3 spans 14 amino acids. In nucleotides, the CDR3 is TGTGCCAGCAGCCCCTCGGGCAGGGGAGAGACCCAGTACTTC. Translating it yields CASSPSGRGETQYF.

The chain uses TRBV29-1 and TRBJ1-2, with D tentatively TRBD1 (6 bases). This CDR3 has 11 residues. CDR1 is SQVTM and CDR2 is ANQGSEA in the germline V gene. V gave up 5 bases and J gave up 4 bases, with 8 bases separating them. The DNA of the CDR3 is TGCAGCGTTCCCAGGGGCTATGGCTACACCTTC. It codes for CSVPRGYGYTF.

The V call is TRBV4-2, the J call TRBJ2-3; D is unresolved. The CDR3 runs to 13 residues. Trimming stripped 3 bases from V and 5 bases from J, with 9 bases between. Germline V gene sequence: CDR1 LGHNA, CDR2 YNFKEQ. CDR3 in DNA: TGTGCCAGCAGCCAGGAAGGCGGAGATACGCAGTATTTT. Translation gives CASSQEGGDTQYF.

This sequence joins TRBV4-1 and TRBJ1-2; 12 nucleotides align to TRBD1. After removal of 0 bases from V and 7 bases from J, the junction contained 9 bases not matched to a gene. Germline CDR1 is MGHRA and CDR2 is YSYEKL. The CDR3 has 17 amino acids. CDR3 coding DNA: TGCGCCAGCAGCCAAGAATCCGGGACAGGGGGCGTCGGTGGCTACACCTTC. Residues: CASSQESGTGGVGGYTF.

The chain recombines TRBV29-1 with TRBJ2-2, with D unclear. The CDR3 has 12 residues. From germline, CDR1 is SQVTM and CDR2 ANQGSEA. V shed 3 bases and J shed 1 base, with 3 bases lying between them. The CDR3 nucleotides read TGCAGCGTTGAGAGGAACACCGGGGAGCTGTTTTTT. Protein: CSVERNTGELFF.

The rearrangement joins TRBV9 to TRBJ2-5; 7 bases line up with TRBD2. Germline V CDR1 and CDR2: SGDLS, YYNGEE. The length of the CDR3 is 15 residues. The V segment lost 2 bases and the J segment 5 bases; nucleotides outside the gene matches: 9. Here the CDR3 DNA reads TGTGCCAGCAGCGTCGGCTCCCGGGAGGTGGAGACCCAGTACTTC. The encoded protein is CASSVGSREVETQYF.

This clonotype was detected only a few times. The chain has TRBV7-6 and TRBJ2-3, with 9 bases aligning to TRBD2. V shed 2 bases, J shed 1 base, and the junction held 4 bases outside the gene matches. The V gene's germline CDR1 is SGHVS and CDR2 FNYEAQ. The CDR3 covers 16 residues. CDR3 nucleotide sequence: TGTGCCAGCAGCTTATTGTCTAGCGGGGGCACAGATACGCAGTATTTT. This codes for CASSLLSSGGTDTQYF.

This clonotype has just one count. The chain joins TRBV4-1 to TRBJ1-4; D may be TRBD1 (5 bases). V was pared by 2 bases and J by 8 bases, with 12 bases between. The CDR3 length is 14 residues. Per germline, CDR1 MGHRA and CDR2 YSYEKL. The CDR3 sequence: CASSQRGAEEKLFF. The DNA for the CDR3 is TGCGCCAGCAGCCAAAGGGGAGCTGAGGAAAAACTGTTTTTT.

This clonotype occurred once. J is TRBJ1-6 and V is TRBV4-3; D remains unclear. V lost 0 bases and J 9 bases, leaving 12 bases between the germline ends. Germline V CDR1 and CDR2: LGHNA, YSLEER. The CDR3 contains 15 residues. This chain's CDR3 is CASSQERVMVSPLHF. The CDR3 nucleotides read TGCGCCAGCAGCCAAGAGCGGGTAATGGTTTCACCCCTCCACTTT.

The chain carries TRBV15 and TRBJ2-5; TRBD2 might be the D (6 bases). Germline V gene data show CDR1 as LNHNV and CDR2 as YYDKDF (reference sequence). The V and J ends lost 2 bases and 5 bases respectively, with 18 bases between them. CDR3 length: 16 residues. This chain's CDR3 is CATSRPRGGGVETQYF. In DNA form, the CDR3 reads TGTGCCACCAGCAGACCGCGGGGAGGCGGGGTCGAGACCCAGTACTTC.

DNA for the CDR3: TGTGCCACCAGCAGAGAAAGGACAGGTAAAGTGAATGGCTACACCTTC. Its protein product is CATSRERTGKVNGYTF. This chain links TRBV15 with TRBJ1-2, with 7 bases that match TRBD1. The length of the CDR3 is 16 residues. CDR1 and CDR2 (germline): LNHNV, YYDKDF (reference sequence). V was pared by 0 bases and J by 6 bases, with 10 bases of the junction left unmatched.

The chain is built from TRBV7-8 and TRBJ1-2, with D possibly TRBD1 on 5 matching bases. The CDR3 is 13 amino acids. In germline, CDR1 is SGHVS, CDR2 FQNEAQ. With 0 bases removed from V and 8 bases from J, the gap between germline ends came to 10 bases. The CDR3 DNA sequence: TGTGCCAGCAGCTTAGCTGAGGGGCGAGGCTACACCTTC. This codes for CASSLAEGRGYTF. The variable domain in full, completed from reference TRBV7-8 and TRBJ1-2, reads GAGVSQSPRYKVAKRGQDVALRCDPISGHVSLFWYQQALGQGPEFLTYFQNEAQLDKSGLPSDRFFAERPEGSVSTLKIQRTQQEDSAVYLCASSLAEGRGYTFGSGTRLTVV.

This chain joins TRBV15 and TRBJ1-1; a possible D gene is TRBD1 (5 bases). The CDR3 runs 14 residues. From germline, CDR1 is LNHNV and CDR2 YYDKDF (reference sequence). Trimming pared 0 bases from V and 3 bases from J, leaving 8 bases between. The CDR3 spells CATSREGGYTEAFF. The CDR3 nucleotides are TGTGCCACCAGCAGAGAGGGGGGGTACACTGAAGCTTTCTTT.